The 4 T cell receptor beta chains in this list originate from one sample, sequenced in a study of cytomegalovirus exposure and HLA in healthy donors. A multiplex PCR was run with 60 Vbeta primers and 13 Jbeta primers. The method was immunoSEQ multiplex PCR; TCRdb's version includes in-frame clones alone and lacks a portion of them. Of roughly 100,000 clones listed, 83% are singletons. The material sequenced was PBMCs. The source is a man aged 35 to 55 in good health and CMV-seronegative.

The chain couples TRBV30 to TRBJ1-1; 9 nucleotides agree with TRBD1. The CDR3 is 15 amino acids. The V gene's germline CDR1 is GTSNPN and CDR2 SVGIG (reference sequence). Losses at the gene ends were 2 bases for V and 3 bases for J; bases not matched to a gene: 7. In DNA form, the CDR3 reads TGTGCCTGGAGTCCCCACAGGGGGCGCGACACTGAAGCTTTCTTT. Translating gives CAWSPHRGRDTEAFF.

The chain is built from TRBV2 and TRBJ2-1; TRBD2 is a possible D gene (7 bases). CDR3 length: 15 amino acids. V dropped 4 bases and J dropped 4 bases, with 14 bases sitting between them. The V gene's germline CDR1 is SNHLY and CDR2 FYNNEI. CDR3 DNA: TGTGCCAGCAGTGTAACCGGGGGGCTTTACAATGAGCAGTTCTTC. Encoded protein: CASSVTGGLYNEQFF.

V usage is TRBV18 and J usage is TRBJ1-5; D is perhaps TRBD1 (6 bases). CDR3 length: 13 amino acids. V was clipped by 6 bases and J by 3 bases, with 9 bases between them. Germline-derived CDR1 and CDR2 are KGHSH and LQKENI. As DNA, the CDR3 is TGTGCCAGCTCCCCAGGGGCCAATCAGCCCCAGCATTTT. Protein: CASSPGANQPQHF. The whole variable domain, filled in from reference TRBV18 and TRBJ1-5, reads NAGVMQNPRHLVRRRGQEARLRCSPMKGHSHVYWYRQLPEEGLKFMVYLQKENIIDESGMPKERFSAEFPKEGPSILRIQQVVRGDSAAYFCASSPGANQPQHFGDGTRLSIL.

This CDR3 reads CASSLAPSGGLSYNEQFF. The CDR3 nucleotides read TGCGCCAGCAGCTTGGCTCCTAGCGGGGGACTATCCTACAATGAGCAGTTCTTC. The V gene is TRBV5-1, the J gene TRBJ2-1; 10 bases map to TRBD2. V was clipped by 0 bases and J by 1 base; unmatched bases: 7. This CDR3 is built from 18 residues. From germline, CDR1 is SGHRS and CDR2 YFSETQ.